This TCR beta chain was recovered during a study of T-cell memory formation after mild COVID-19. Study-wide background: In these data, TCR clusters were largely donor specific. Study-wide results and limits: The pre-infection memory compartment contained some responding clones, suggesting cross-reactive memory joined. Second-wave clones with a day 37 peak had unconfirmed SARS-CoV-2 specificity.

In germline, CDR1 is SNHLY, CDR2 FYNNEI. There are 13 residues in the CDR3. The V end lost 9 bases, the J end lost 4 bases, and 10 bases lay between the germline ends. This clonotype was found many times. Its antigen is unidentified. 5'RACE, which relied on constant-segment primers, yielded TCR alpha and TCR beta cDNA libraries carrying sample barcodes and UMIs. TCRdb fed the 5' RACE reads into MiXCR, producing one record per CDR3 protein. Of tens of thousands of distinct CDR3 sequences listed, about 16% are singletons. The J gene is TRBJ2-6, the V gene TRBV2, with D perhaps matching TRBD2 (5 bases). The sequencing input was PBMCs or a T cell subset sorted from them (not recorded which). This receptor was identified in an adult who had mild COVID-19 (a few samples of this study predate the infection). Cell type and time point are not known. CDR3 in amino acids: CARGSYGANVLTF. For the CDR3, the DNA is TGTGCCAGAGGGAGTTACGGGGCCAACGTCCTGACTTTC.